In this sample, the clone carrying this T cell receptor beta chain turned up a few times. The sample is drawn from a study of blood T cell repertoires in COVID-19. Across the whole study: Spain, Italy and the United States supplied samples that represented acute and convalescent COVID-19. From T cells, B-cell-depleted T cells, or PBMCs came the material, which was cDNA or gDNA.

In the original analysis: Amplifying reference gene primers gave estimates of nucleated cell counts. TCRdb's copy holds only in-frame clones and misses some; the assay was immunoSEQ multiplex PCR. The V and J calls and the clone size are those of that table, but D and trimming were determined from the DNA. The sample records approximately 200,000 clones, roughly 85% being singletons. There are 15 residues in the CDR3. Germline CDR1 is SGHVS and CDR2 is FQNEAQ. Unmatched junction bases numbered 6, after V lost 1 base and J lost 6 bases. The V gene is TRBV7-8, the J gene TRBJ2-1, with TRBD2 identical over 7 bases. The clonotype originates from a woman in her 30s with acute or convalescent COVID-19. What was sequenced was peripheral blood. DNA of the CDR3: TGTGCCAGCAGCTTAGACGGCGGGGGAGGCAATGAGCAGTTCTTC. This codes for CASSLDGGGGNEQFF.